Each of the 20 T cell receptor beta chains below was sequenced from the same sample in a study of blood T cell repertoires in COVID-19 (dated by TCRdb to about 2020). The protocol used for the library was the immunoSEQ multiplex PCR assay. This is the immuneACCESS table as TCRdb keeps it, with only in-frame sequences that have V and J called. A part of the clones is gone; compared with another copy, unresolved V genes explain less than half, and the rest is unexplained. Across this sample there are 400,000 to 550,000 clones, with 87% seen only once. The top ten clonotypes cover roughly 1.8% of the sample. Material: PBMCs or T cells enriched from blood (not recorded which). The source is a woman between 18 and 29 years old with acute COVID-19.

The CDR3 region has the DNA TGTGCCAGCAGCGTAGAGGGGCAGGGAATGGACACCATATATTTT. This encodes CASSVEGQGMDTIYF. V and J are TRBV9 and TRBJ1-3; perhaps TRBD1 as D (5 bases). Germline V gives CDR1 SGDLS, CDR2 YYNGEE. CDR3 length: 15 amino acids. The V and J ends lost 0 bases and 8 bases respectively, with 15 bases between them.

The chain joins TRBV13 to TRBJ2-1; 14 bases align to TRBD2. CDR1 is PRHDT, CDR2 FYEKMQ, per germline (reference sequence). J gave up 9 bases and V 6 bases, and 7 bases lay outside the gene matches. This CDR3 has 15 amino acids. The DNA of the CDR3 is TGTGCCAGCAGACCGACTAGCGGGGGGGCAGGTGAGCAGTTCTTC. It translates to CASRPTSGGAGEQFF.

The rearrangement links TRBV6-1 to TRBJ1-5; D call uncertain. Deletions cut 3 bases from V and 7 bases from J, with 10 bases between. The CDR3 covers 13 residues. The germline gives CDR1 MNHNS, CDR2 SASEGT. CDR3 sequence reads: CASSESGSQPQHF. The CDR3 region has the DNA TGTGCCAGCAGTGAGTCCGGGTCCCAGCCCCAGCATTTT.

The chain employs TRBV20-1 and TRBJ1-1; D not resolved. V was trimmed by 6 bases and J by 11 bases, leaving 13 bases between them. Per the germline V gene, CDR1 is DFQATT and CDR2 is SNEGSKA (reference sequence). This CDR3 has 10 residues. CDR3 DNA sequence: TGCAGTGCGCCGACGGGGATGGCTTTCTTT. Amino acid sequence: CSAPTGMAFF.

This sequence joins TRBV6-5 and TRBJ1-1, with D possibly matching TRBD1 (6 bases). This CDR3 contains 14 residues. Trimming shortened V by 7 bases and J by 6 bases, and 18 bases separated the two germline ends. CDR1 and CDR2 from the germline V gene are MNHEY and SVGAGI. In DNA form, the CDR3 reads TGTGCCAGCACTGTGGCAGGGGAATGGGCTGAAGCTTTCTTT. Amino acids: CASTVAGEWAEAFF.

The chain links TRBV28 to TRBJ2-5, with 8 nucleotides matching TRBD1. The CDR3 totals 13 residues. CDR1 and CDR2 (germline): MDHEN, SYDVKM. Losses at the gene ends were 6 bases for V and 5 bases for J; bases not matched to a gene: 5. CDR3 coding DNA: TGTGCCAGCAGGGGACAGGTAGAGGAGACCCAGTACTTC. Translation gives CASRGQVEETQYF. Based on the CDR3 plus reference TRBV28 and TRBJ2-5, the full variable domain is DVKVTQSSRYLVKRTGEKVFLECVQDMDHENMFWYRQDPGLGLRLIYFSYDVKMKEKGDIPEGYSVSREKKERFSLILESASTNQTSMYLCASRGQVEETQYFGPGTRLLVL.

The V gene is TRBV7-9, the J gene TRBJ2-2, with TRBD2 as a possible D gene (6 bases). Trimming pared 5 bases from V and 1 base from J, leaving 14 bases between. CDR3 size: 16 residues. Per germline, CDR1 SEHNR and CDR2 FQNEAQ (reference sequence). CDR3 region: CASSPGRSENTGELFF. As DNA, the CDR3 is TGTGCCAGCAGCCCAGGGAGGAGCGAGAACACCGGGGAGCTGTTTTTT.

This clone was counted only a few times. The V call is TRBV18, the J call TRBJ1-1; D call uncertain. Trimming shortened V by 2 bases and J by 4 bases, and 8 bases separated the two germline ends. The CDR3 covers 13 residues. Germline V CDR1 and CDR2: KGHSH, LQKENI. The CDR3 DNA sequence: TGTGCCAGCTCACCAGAGAGGTTCACTGAAGCTTTCTTT. Residues: CASSPERFTEAFF. Together with reference TRBV18 and TRBJ1-1, the CDR3 gives the full variable domain: NAGVMQNPRHLVRRRGQEARLRCSPMKGHSHVYWYRQLPEEGLKFMVYLQKENIIDESGMPKERFSAEFPKEGPSILRIQQVVRGDSAAYFCASSPERFTEAFFGQGTRLTVV.

The rearrangement joins TRBV27 to TRBJ1-1; TRBD1 matches at 7 bases. Germline-derived CDR1 and CDR2 are MNHEY and SMNVEV (reference sequence). CDR3 length: 15 amino acids. Trimming at V came to 5 bases and at J to 1 base, leaving 7 bases not matched to a gene. The CDR3 sequence: CASSLGDRWNTEAFF. In DNA, the CDR3 is TGTGCCAGCAGTCTAGGGGACAGATGGAACACTGAAGCTTTCTTT.

The rearrangement links TRBV5-5 to TRBJ2-3, with 10 bases aligning to TRBD2. V gave up 7 bases and J gave up 1 base; unmatched junction bases: 6. The CDR3 runs 15 residues. Germline assignment: CDR1 SGHKS and CDR2 YYEKEE (reference sequence). The CDR3, as DNA: TGTGCCAGCCGTCAAGGGACTAGCGGCACAGATACGCAGTATTTT. It specifies CASRQGTSGTDTQYF.

This clone was seen only once. This chain connects TRBV7-2 to TRBJ2-1; possible D gene TRBD2, 6 bases. The CDR3 consists of 15 residues. V was trimmed by 6 bases and J by 1 base, leaving 13 bases between them. Germline CDR1 reads SGHTA; CDR2 reads FQGNSA. The CDR3 reads CASRLRTISYNEQFF. The CDR3 coding sequence is TGTGCCAGCAGATTACGGACTATATCCTACAATGAGCAGTTCTTC.

This chain connects TRBV5-5 to TRBJ1-5, with TRBD1 matching over 10 bases. V was pared by 4 bases and J by 4 bases, with 8 bases of the junction left unmatched. The CDR3 length is 16 residues. Germline V gives CDR1 SGHKS, CDR2 YYEKEE (reference sequence). The CDR3 DNA is TGTGCCAGCAGCCAGATACCGGGACAGGGGAATCAGCCCCAGCATTTT. Its translation: CASSQIPGQGNQPQHF.

The V gene is TRBV7-9, the J gene TRBJ2-5, with a tentative D call TRBD1 (6 bases). V was trimmed by 6 bases and J by 2 bases, leaving 10 bases between them. Germline values: CDR1 SEHNR, CDR2 FQNEAQ (reference sequence). The CDR3 consists of 13 residues. The chain's CDR3 is CASRTGVQETQYF. The CDR3 nucleotides are TGTGCCAGCAGGACAGGAGTTCAAGAGACCCAGTACTTC.

This sequence joins TRBV7-3 and TRBJ1-5, with TRBD1 matching over 11 bases. CDR1 and CDR2 (germline): SGHTA, FQGTGA. The ends lost 2 bases at V and 4 bases at J; junction bases unmatched: 4. The CDR3 is 16 amino acids. CDR3 nucleotide sequence: TGTGCCAGCAGCTTAGATGGGACAGGGGGTAATCAGCCCCAGCATTTT. It translates to CASSLDGTGGNQPQHF.

This chain uses TRBV28 with TRBJ1-5; 7 bases are shared with TRBD1. This CDR3 region has 14 residues. The V segment lost 4 bases and the J segment 5 bases; nucleotides outside the gene matches: 5. Germline CDR1 and CDR2: MDHEN and SYDVKM. The chain's CDR3 is CASSSHQGDQPQHF. In DNA, the CDR3 is TGTGCCAGCAGTTCACATCAGGGGGATCAGCCCCAGCATTTT. The variable domain in full, completed from reference TRBV28 and TRBJ1-5, reads DVKVTQSSRYLVKRTGEKVFLECVQDMDHENMFWYRQDPGLGLRLIYFSYDVKMKEKGDIPEGYSVSREKKERFSLILESASTNQTSMYLCASSSHQGDQPQHFGDGTRLSIL.

The gene calls are TRBV19 and TRBJ1-4; TRBD1 matches at 8 bases. CDR1 is LNHDA, CDR2 SQIVND, per germline (reference sequence). This CDR3 contains 15 residues. The J segment lost 4 bases and the V segment lost 3 bases, leaving 4 bases of the junction unmatched. CDR3 DNA: TGTGCCAGTAGTATGAAGGGGACAGGTAATGAAAAACTGTTTTTT. Residues: CASSMKGTGNEKLFF.

The chain carries TRBV2 and TRBJ1-2, with TRBD1 matching 8 bases. The V and J ends lost 0 bases and 2 bases, in that order; junction bases with no gene match: 11. Germline CDR1 and CDR2: SNHLY and FYNNEI. CDR3 size: 18 residues. The CDR3, as DNA: TGTGCCAGCAGTGAAGCACCCTGGACAGGGCAGGCCAACTATGGCTACACCTTC. Protein product: CASSEAPWTGQANYGYTF.

The V and J genes are TRBV5-1 and TRBJ1-6; 7 bases map to TRBD1. Germline V gene data show CDR1 as SGHRS and CDR2 as YFSETQ. This CDR3 is 19 amino acids long. With 3 bases clipped from V and 0 bases from J, the junction kept 12 bases outside the gene matches. The CDR3 sequence: CASSSIGDRVRSYNSPLHF. The CDR3, as DNA: TGCGCCAGCAGCTCTATCGGTGACAGGGTTCGCTCCTATAATTCACCCCTCCACTTT.

This clone showed up just once. This chain links TRBV19 with TRBJ1-1; possibly TRBD1 for D (5 bases). The CDR3 is made up of 12 amino acids. Trimming cost V 3 bases and J 5 bases, with 7 bases left between them. Germline V lookup: CDR1 LNHDA, CDR2 SQIVND (reference sequence). The CDR3 coding sequence is TGTGCCAGTAGTATTCAGGGAACTGAAGCTTTCTTT. It yields the protein CASSIQGTEAFF.

The gene calls are TRBV9 and TRBJ2-3, with a possible D match to TRBD1 (8 bases). Germline-derived CDR1 and CDR2 are SGDLS and YYNGEE. The CDR3 has 16 residues. Trimming removed 2 bases at V and 2 bases at J, with 15 bases between. CDR3 nucleotide sequence: TGTGCCAGCAGCGTCAATACAGGGGGGGACACAGATACGCAGTATTTT. Translating gives CASSVNTGGDTDTQYF. The variable domain in full, with the rest retrieved from reference TRBV9 and TRBJ2-3, is DSGVTQTPKHLITATGQRVTLRCSPRSGDLSVYWYQQSLDQGLQFLIQYYNGEERAKGNILERFSAQQFPDLHSELNLSSLELGDSALYFCASSVNTGGDTDTQYFGPGTRLTVL.